This T cell receptor beta chain appears in the sequencing data of a study of vaccination and CD4 T cells after COVID-19. Treatment indicated: roughly ten-day PBMC culture with coronavirus spike peptide pools or control peptides (ViraFEST assay). It was with 8.5 to 10 IU/ml IL-2 and 8 to 10 ug/ml peptide pools that roughly 2 million PBMCs per well were cultured. Regarding the study as a whole: The study found that a median around 90% of reactive clones in convalescent patients appeared only post-vaccination.

The Oncomine TCR Beta short-read assay sequenced DNA from cultured CD4+ T cells. MiXCR, applied by TCRdb to the PCR reads, yields one record per CDR3 protein. Here the sample spans under 25,000 distinct CDR3 sequences, around four fifths being singletons. The germline V gene has CDR1 SGHTA and CDR2 FQGNSA. J was trimmed by 4 bases and V by 0 bases; bases with no gene match: 8. The CDR3 length is 16 residues. For this clonotype: The antigen remains undetermined.

This specimen consisted of CD4+ T cells from blood, cultured in vitro, obtained after SARS-CoV-2 vaccination. The sequence derives from a human donor who received a COVID-19 vaccine. The J gene is TRBJ2-5, the V gene TRBV7-2, with 7 bases matching TRBD1. CDR3 protein: CASSLASSGGRETQYF. The CDR3 DNA reads TGTGCCAGCAGCTTAGCATCGTCAGGGGGAAGAGAGACCCAGTACTTC.